A single sample gave rise to the 27 T cell receptor beta chains below, sequenced in a study of T cell repertoires in cytomegalovirus infection. TCRdb re-derived calls from the reads in MiXCR, one entry per CDR3 protein. The sample has about 830,000 distinct CDR3 sequences, around a third seen once. These receptors have no known antigen. This material consisted of cultured CD8+ T cells from PBMCs, taken from culture after CMV antigen stimulation. Receptors originate from a human donor in good health (CMV status not recorded). Some clones in this sample may be carry-over from other donors' samples.

This clonotype has only a few counts. The chain recombines TRBV7-9 with TRBJ1-5; 7 bases match TRBD1. Germline V gene data show CDR1 as SEHNR and CDR2 as FQNEAQ (reference sequence). The junction had 5 bases not matched to a gene; V was cut back by 3 bases and J by 3 bases. The CDR3 has 15 amino acids. The CDR3 coding sequence is TGTGCCAGCAGCTTGCCAGGGGGTACCAATCAGCCCCAGCATTTT. This gives the protein CASSLPGGTNQPQHF.

This clonotype showed up many times. J is TRBJ2-3 and V is TRBV7-6; D perhaps matches TRBD1 (5 bases). The germline gives CDR1 SGHVS, CDR2 FNYEAQ. CDR3 length equals 15 residues. The V and J ends lost 1 base and 2 bases respectively, with 10 bases between them. The DNA of the CDR3 is TGTGCCAGCAGCTTAGGCAGGGCCCACACAGATACGCAGTATTTT. This codes for CASSLGRAHTDTQYF.

V is TRBV6-5 and J is TRBJ2-5, with unresolved D. Germline V gene lookup returns CDR1 MNHEY and CDR2 SVGAGI. The CDR3 consists of 15 residues. V shed 1 base and J shed 4 bases, with 13 bases lying between them. The CDR3 here is CASSYLKPGGETQYF. Written as DNA, the CDR3 is TGTGCCAGCAGTTACTTAAAGCCGGGCGGAGAGACCCAGTACTTC.

The rearrangement links TRBV4-1 to TRBJ2-2; unclear D gene. V was clipped by 1 base and J by 6 bases, with 12 bases between them. Germline assignment: CDR1 MGHRA and CDR2 YSYEKL. The CDR3 has 15 residues. CDR3 DNA sequence: TGCGCCAGCAGCCAAGGGTCTCAGGAATCCGGGGAGCTGTTTTTT. Translated: CASSQGSQESGELFF.

V gene TRBV4-3 combines with J gene TRBJ2-1; D unclear. The V end was cut by 1 base, the J end by 2 bases, with 15 bases between. The CDR3 spans 17 residues. CDR1 and CDR2 (germline): LGHNA, YSLEER. CDR3 in DNA: TGCGCCAGCAGCCAAGGCAATACCCGCGGCCCCTACAATGAGCAGTTCTTC. Translation gives CASSQGNTRGPYNEQFF.

The chain recombines TRBV6-5 with TRBJ2-5; 7 bases are shared with TRBD2. Germline CDR1 is MNHEY and CDR2 is SVGAGI. J gave up 0 bases and V 6 bases, and 7 bases lay outside the gene matches. The CDR3 is made up of 15 amino acids. The CDR3 DNA follows: TGTGCCAGCAGGCCGACGGGGGGTCACCAAGAGACCCAGTACTTC. It specifies CASRPTGGHQETQYF.

This clonotype was found many times. J is TRBJ1-4 and V is TRBV7-9, with 9 bases that match TRBD1. Germline V gene data show CDR1 as SEHNR and CDR2 as FQNEAQ (reference sequence). This CDR3 contains 15 residues. V gave up 5 bases and J gave up 6 bases; unmatched junction bases: 7. DNA of the CDR3: TGTGCCAGCAGCCTTGGTCGGACAGGGGATGAAAAACTGTTTTTT. Translated: CASSLGRTGDEKLFF.

This clonotype was observed a handful of times. The chain combines TRBV5-5 with TRBJ1-2; the D is unclear. The length of the CDR3 is 14 residues. V shed 6 bases and J shed 4 bases, with 16 bases lying between them. CDR1 SGHKS and CDR2 YYEKEE come from the germline V gene (reference sequence). The CDR3 region is CASTTTLLIYGYTF. CDR3 in DNA: TGTGCCAGCACCACGACGCTGCTGATCTATGGCTACACCTTC.

This clonotype has more than one count but fewer than ten. The V call is TRBV4-2, the J call TRBJ2-1, with D possibly matching TRBD1 (6 bases). The CDR3 loop spans 16 amino acids. Per the germline V gene, CDR1 is LGHNA and CDR2 is YNFKEQ. The ends were cut back, 0 bases at V and 3 bases at J, with 12 bases in the middle. The CDR3: CASSQDPGDNYNEQFF. The DNA for the CDR3 is TGTGCCAGCAGCCAAGACCCCGGGGACAACTACAATGAGCAGTTCTTC.

This sequence joins TRBV10-3 and TRBJ2-7; D is unresolved. Germline V CDR1 and CDR2: ENHRY, SYGVKD. With 4 bases removed from V and 3 bases from J, the gap between germline ends came to 10 bases. The CDR3 consists of 13 residues. The CDR3 DNA is TGTGCCATCAGTGTTGCAGAAAACTACGAGCAGTACTTC. It yields the protein CAISVAENYEQYF.

This clonotype was observed a handful of times. The rearrangement joins TRBV5-6 to TRBJ2-7; the match to TRBD2 covers 9 bases. Germline V gene sequence: CDR1 SGHDT, CDR2 YYEEEE. The trim removed 2 bases at V and 3 bases at J, leaving 3 bases unmatched. The CDR3 length is 14 residues. The CDR3 coding sequence is TGTGCCAGCAGCTTTCTGACTAGCGGCTACGAGCAGTACGTC. This codes for CASSFLTSGYEQYV.

The rearrangement links TRBV5-1 to TRBJ2-3, with 15 bases matching TRBD2. This CDR3 comprises 17 residues. The J segment lost 2 bases and the V segment lost 4 bases, leaving 5 bases of the junction unmatched. Germline V gene sequence: CDR1 SGHRS, CDR2 YFSETQ. In nucleotides, the CDR3 is TGCGCCAGCAGCATGGGACTAGCGGGGGGATCCACAGATACGCAGTATTTT. It encodes CASSMGLAGGSTDTQYF.

This clonotype was counted many times. Here the CDR3 DNA reads TGTGCCAGCAGTGACGGGGGGGAGACAGATACGCAGTATTTT. Translated, it gives CASSDGGETDTQYF. The chain combines TRBV6-4 with TRBJ2-3; 7 bases are a match to TRBD2. The CDR3 runs to 14 residues. The junction had 2 bases not matched to a gene; V was cut back by 2 bases and J by 3 bases. The germline V gene has CDR1 MRHNA and CDR2 SNTAGT.

The table lists this clonotype with a count of one. The chain has TRBV13 and TRBJ2-5; 10 nucleotides line up with TRBD2. The CDR3 is made up of 14 amino acids. The V segment lost 5 bases and the J segment 5 bases; nucleotides outside the gene matches: 5. Per germline, CDR1 PRHDT and CDR2 FYEKMQ (reference sequence). In nucleotides, the CDR3 is TGTGCCAGCAGCAAGCGGGGGGGCCCGGAGACCCAGTACTTC. It encodes CASSKRGGPETQYF.

This rearrangement joins TRBV20-1 to TRBJ1-2; D not resolved. Germline assignment: CDR1 DFQATT and CDR2 SNEGSKA (reference sequence). V was trimmed by 1 base and J by 0 bases, leaving 6 bases between them. The CDR3 is made up of 13 amino acids. CDR3 amino acids: CSARGGTNYGYTF. In nucleotides, the CDR3 is TGCAGTGCTAGAGGAGGTACTAACTATGGCTACACCTTC.

The chain has TRBV29-1 and TRBJ1-1, with D maybe TRBD1 (6 bases). Per germline, CDR1 SQVTM and CDR2 ANQGSEA. This CDR3 has 12 amino acids. V was trimmed by 7 bases and J by 1 base, leaving 10 bases between them. CDR3 residues: CSARTENTEAFF. The CDR3 DNA is TGCAGCGCTAGGACAGAGAACACTGAAGCTTTCTTT.

This clonotype was detected only once. The junction and the germline gene differ at one end; a read error may be behind it. V is TRBV15 and J is TRBJ1-3, with no clear D. The CDR3 extends over 15 amino acids. CDR1 LNHNV and CDR2 YYDKDF come from the germline V gene (reference sequence). CDR3 coding DNA: TGTGTCACCAGCAGAGATATAGGGTTCGGAAACACCATATATTTT. This sequence encodes CVTSRDIGFGNTIYF.

The chain recombines TRBV4-3 with TRBJ2-5; D remains ambiguous. The CDR3 covers 14 residues. V lost 0 bases, J lost 5 bases, and 10 bases lay in between. From germline, CDR1 is LGHNA and CDR2 YSLEER. As DNA, the CDR3 is TGCGCCAGCAGCCAAGAGTTTAGGGCGGAGACCCAGTACTTC. Translation gives CASSQEFRAETQYF.

This clonotype was seen only a few times. J is TRBJ2-1 and V is TRBV7-9; D gene ambiguous. Germline V gene sequence: CDR1 SEHNR, CDR2 FQNEAQ (reference sequence). This CDR3 comprises 15 residues. Trimming shortened V by 6 bases and J by 8 bases, and 20 bases separated the two germline ends. CDR3 protein: CASSSGSPPRYEQFF. As DNA, the CDR3 is TGTGCCAGCAGTTCTGGGTCTCCTCCCCGGTATGAGCAGTTCTTC.

The chain has TRBV4-3 and TRBJ2-1; D is possibly TRBD1 or TRBD2 (5 bases each). V shed 3 bases and J shed 10 bases, with 10 bases lying between them. Germline V lookup: CDR1 LGHNA, CDR2 YSLEER. CDR3 length: 12 amino acids. The CDR3, as DNA: TGCGCCAGCAGCCACTGGGACGGAGAGCAGTTCTTC. Translating gives CASSHWDGEQFF.

The chain links TRBV6-1 to TRBJ2-3, with 10 bases fitting TRBD2. This CDR3 is 18 amino acids long. The trim removed 6 bases at V and 2 bases at J, leaving 14 bases unmatched. The V gene's germline CDR1 is MNHNS and CDR2 SASEGT. The CDR3 sequence: CASSPLAGGYLDTDTQYF. In DNA form, the CDR3 reads TGTGCCAGCAGCCCCTTAGCGGGGGGCTACCTAGACACAGATACGCAGTATTTT.

V is TRBV19 and J is TRBJ1-5, with D possibly TRBD1 on 5 matching bases. Trimming shortened V by 7 bases and J by 6 bases, and 19 bases separated the two germline ends. CDR1 and CDR2 from the germline V gene are LNHDA and SQIVND (reference sequence). This CDR3 has 15 amino acids. CDR3 sequence (DNA): TGTGCCAGTAAAAATGGCCAGGGTCACAGTCAGCCCCAGCATTTT. Its protein product is CASKNGQGHSQPQHF. Supplemented by reference TRBV19 and TRBJ1-5, the full variable domain reads DGGITQSPKYLFRKEGQNVTLSCEQNLNHDAMYWYRQDPGQGLRLIYYSQIVNDFQKGDIAEGYSVSREKKESFPLTVTSAQKNPTAFYLCASKNGQGHSQPQHFGDGTRLSIL.

The chain uses TRBV7-2 and TRBJ2-7, with TRBD2 identical over 13 bases. J lost 4 bases, V lost 4 bases, and 4 bases had no gene match. The CDR3 is 15 residues long. Germline V gives CDR1 SGHTA, CDR2 FQGNSA. DNA for the CDR3: TGTGCCAGCAGCTGGGGGACTAGCGGGACTTACGAGCAGTACTTC. This encodes CASSWGTSGTYEQYF. Together with reference TRBV7-2 and TRBJ2-7, the CDR3 gives the full variable domain: GAGVSQSPSNKVTEKGKDVELRCDPISGHTALYWYRQSLGQGLEFLIYFQGNSAPDKSGLPSDRFSAERTGGSVSTLTIQRTQQEDSAVYLCASSWGTSGTYEQYFGPGTRLTVT.

This chain uses TRBV19 with TRBJ2-7; possible D gene TRBD1, 6 bases. The germline V and J ends were trimmed by 5 bases and 3 bases, with 11 bases remaining between them. The CDR3 extends over 13 amino acids. Germline CDR1 LNHDA, CDR2 SQIVND (reference sequence). The DNA for the CDR3 is TGTGCCAGTAGTGCAGGGGCTCACTACGAGCAGTACTTC. Translation: CASSAGAHYEQYF.

The V call is TRBV12-3 or TRBV12-4, the J call TRBJ1-2; no firm D call. Deletions cut 4 bases from V and 6 bases from J, with 15 bases between. The CDR3 is 14 amino acids. This CDR3 reads CASSSQIERDGYTF. CDR3 DNA: TGTGCCAGCAGTTCACAGATCGAGAGAGATGGCTACACCTTC.

This clonotype was observed at least ten times. The chain employs TRBV7-6 and TRBJ1-4; TRBD1 is a possible D gene (5 bases). Germline V lookup: CDR1 SGHVS, CDR2 FNYEAQ. This CDR3 has 13 residues. V lost 4 bases, J lost 8 bases, and 11 bases lay in between. CDR3 region: CASSYGAKEKLFF. The CDR3 nucleotides read TGTGCCAGCAGCTACGGGGCCAAAGAAAAACTGTTTTTT.

The rearrangement joins TRBV6-6 to TRBJ2-5; possibly TRBD2 for D (7 bases). Per germline, CDR1 MNHNY and CDR2 SVGAGI (reference sequence). The CDR3 contains 17 residues. V was trimmed by 5 bases and J by 4 bases, leaving 23 bases between them. The CDR3 is CASSPLREGGRGETQYF. In DNA form, the CDR3 reads TGTGCCAGCAGTCCACTTCGAGAGGGGGGGAGGGGAGAGACCCAGTACTTC.